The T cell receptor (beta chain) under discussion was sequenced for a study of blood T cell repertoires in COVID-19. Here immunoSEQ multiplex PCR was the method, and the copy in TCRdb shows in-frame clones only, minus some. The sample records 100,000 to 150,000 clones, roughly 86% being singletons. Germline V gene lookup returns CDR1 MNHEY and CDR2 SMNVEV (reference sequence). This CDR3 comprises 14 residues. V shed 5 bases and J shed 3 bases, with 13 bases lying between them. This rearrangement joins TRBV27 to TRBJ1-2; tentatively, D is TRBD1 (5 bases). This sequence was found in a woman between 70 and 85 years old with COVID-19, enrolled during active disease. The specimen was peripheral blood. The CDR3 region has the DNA TGTGCCAGCAGTCCTCGTGGGGCCGACTATGGCTACACCTTC. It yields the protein CASSPRGADYGYTF.